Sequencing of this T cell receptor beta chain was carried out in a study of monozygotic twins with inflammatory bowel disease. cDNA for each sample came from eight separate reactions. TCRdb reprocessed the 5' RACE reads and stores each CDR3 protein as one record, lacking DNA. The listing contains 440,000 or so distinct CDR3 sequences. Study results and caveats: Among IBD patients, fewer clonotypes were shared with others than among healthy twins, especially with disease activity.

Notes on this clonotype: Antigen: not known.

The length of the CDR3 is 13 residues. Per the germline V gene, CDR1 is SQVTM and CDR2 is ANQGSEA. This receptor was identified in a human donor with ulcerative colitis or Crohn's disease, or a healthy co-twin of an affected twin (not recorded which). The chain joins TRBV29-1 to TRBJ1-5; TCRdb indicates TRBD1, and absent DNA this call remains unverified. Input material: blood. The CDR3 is CSVVSGVGQPQHF.